This TCR beta chain was recorded in a study of graft-versus-host responses after intestinal transplantation. Study outcomes and limitations: Peak circulating GvH clone levels were associated with early post-transplant HvG declines.

Researchers placed 200,000 CFSE-labeled responder cells in culture with 200,000 irradiated, violet-dye-labeled stimulator cells. Method: immunoSEQ multiplex PCR; TCRdb's copy keeps in-frame clones and lacks some. This sample carries 15,000 to 20,000 clones, around 33% of them seen once, and the ten largest clones take 1.5% to 2%. The germline V gene has CDR1 MGHRA and CDR2 YSYEKL. CDR3 length: 16 amino acids. V was cut by 3 bases and J by 7 bases, with 19 bases left in between. The chain couples TRBV4-1 to TRBJ1-5; weak D call: TRBD1 (6 bases). This clonotype originated in a human patient who was an organ donor for intestinal transplantation. Specimen: alloreactive CD4+ T cells from a mixed lymphocyte reaction culture, collected before transplantation. Indicated subset: CFSE-low proliferating T cells sorted from roughly six-day pre-transplant mixed lymphocyte reaction (GvH or HvG direction). The chain's CDR3 is CASSHPVQGTGQPQHF. DNA of the CDR3: TGCGCCAGCAGCCACCCTGTACAGGGTACTGGCCAGCCCCAGCATTTT.